This is a list of T cell receptor beta chains from one sample in a study of T cell responses to AZD1222 COVID-19 vaccine. Produced via immunoSEQ multiplex PCR; TCRdb's table is partial and in-frame only. The repertoire holds around 120,000 clones, with about 88% as singletons. Sequences were derived from peripheral blood, sampled on day 0 of AZD1222 vaccination. The origin of the receptors is an adult in good health. Both conserved end residues are part of each CDR3. Fields, in order: clone size, J gene, D gene, V gene, CDR3 protein, CDR3 DNA. The D gene is left open where the match is weak. Expanded clones get a size class; other rows say once, few or many, or leave the size out.

abundance: NA
j_gene: TRBJ2-7
d_gene: NA
v_gene: TRBV15
CDR3aa: CATRPRGGYEQYF
CDR3nt: TGTGCCACCAGACCCAGGGGTGGCTACGAGCAGTACTTC

abundance: NA
j_gene: TRBJ1-2
d_gene: NA
v_gene: TRBV7-8
CDR3aa: CASSLSSEGVYGYTF
CDR3nt: TGTGCCAGCAGCTTATCCTCTGAGGGCGTCTATGGCTACACCTTC

abundance: NA
j_gene: TRBJ1-1
d_gene: NA
v_gene: TRBV5-1
CDR3aa: CASSLVWGLAEAFF
CDR3nt: TGCGCCAGCAGCTTGGTATGGGGGCTCGCTGAAGCTTTCTTT

abundance: NA
j_gene: TRBJ2-3
d_gene: NA
v_gene: TRBV19
CDR3aa: CASTRDGATDTQYF
CDR3nt: TGTGCCAGTACCCGGGACGGCGCTACAGATACGCAGTATTTT

abundance: NA
j_gene: TRBJ2-1
d_gene: NA
v_gene: TRBV5-4
CDR3aa: CASSPPGGTGSYNEQFF
CDR3nt: TGTGCCAGCAGCCCCCCGGGGGGTACAGGGTCCTACAATGAGCAGTTCTTC

abundance: NA
j_gene: TRBJ2-7
d_gene: NA
v_gene: TRBV7-8
CDR3aa: CASSLVALGYEQYF
CDR3nt: TGTGCCAGCAGCTTAGTAGCCCTGGGCTACGAGCAGTACTTC

abundance: NA
j_gene: TRBJ2-1
d_gene: NA
v_gene: TRBV7-8
CDR3aa: CASSLDGLYNEQFF
CDR3nt: TGTGCCAGCAGCTTAGACGGACTATACAATGAGCAGTTCTTC

abundance: once
j_gene: TRBJ2-5
d_gene: TRBD2
v_gene: TRBV28
CDR3aa: CASNPSGRVRETQYF
CDR3nt: TGTGCCAGCAACCCTAGCGGGAGGGTTCGAGAGACCCAGTACTTC

abundance: NA
j_gene: TRBJ2-1
d_gene: NA
v_gene: TRBV24-1
CDR3aa: CATRGSHNEQFF
CDR3nt: TGTGCCACGCGGGGTTCCCACAATGAGCAGTTCTTC

abundance: NA
j_gene: TRBJ1-1
d_gene: TRBD1
v_gene: TRBV6-1
CDR3aa: CASSEGTGFYTEAFF
CDR3nt: TGTGCCAGCAGTGAGGGGACAGGGTTTTACACTGAAGCTTTCTTT

abundance: NA
j_gene: TRBJ2-3
d_gene: NA
v_gene: TRBV7-6
CDR3aa: CASSLLPTDTQYF
CDR3nt: TGTGCCAGCAGCTTATTACCCACAGATACGCAGTATTTT

abundance: NA
j_gene: TRBJ2-6
d_gene: NA
v_gene: TRBV19
CDR3aa: CASRTGISGANVLTF
CDR3nt: TGTGCCAGTAGAACAGGGATCTCTGGGGCCAACGTCCTGACTTTC

abundance: NA
j_gene: TRBJ1-5
d_gene: NA
v_gene: TRBV18
CDR3aa: CASSPGRPDSNQPQHF
CDR3nt: TGTGCCAGCTCACCCGGGCGGCCGGATAGCAATCAGCCCCAGCATTTT

abundance: NA
j_gene: TRBJ2-2
d_gene: NA
v_gene: TRBV5-4
CDR3aa: CASSSARGRGDTGELFF
CDR3nt: TGTGCCAGCAGCTCGGCCCGGGGCAGGGGAGACACCGGGGAGCTGTTTTTT

abundance: NA
j_gene: TRBJ2-1
d_gene: TRBD2
v_gene: TRBV5-1
CDR3aa: CASSLGTSGRDEQFF
CDR3nt: TGCGCCAGCAGCTTGGGGACTAGCGGGAGAGACGAGCAGTTCTTC

abundance: NA
j_gene: TRBJ2-7
d_gene: NA
v_gene: TRBV14
CDR3aa: CASSRGPGKAYEQYF
CDR3nt: TGTGCCAGCAGCCGCGGGCCCGGGAAAGCCTACGAGCAGTACTTC

abundance: NA
j_gene: TRBJ2-1
d_gene: NA
v_gene: TRBV19
CDR3aa: CASTISPHNEQFF
CDR3nt: TGTGCCAGTACCATCTCTCCACACAATGAGCAGTTCTTC

abundance: NA
j_gene: TRBJ2-3
d_gene: NA
v_gene: TRBV3-1/TRBV3-2
CDR3aa: CASSQGRHTDTQYF
CDR3nt: TGTGCCAGCAGCCAGGGCCGGCACACAGATACGCAGTATTTT

abundance: once
j_gene: TRBJ1-1
d_gene: NA
v_gene: TRBV11-3
CDR3aa: CASSPSMNTEAFF
CDR3nt: TGTGCCAGCAGCCCGTCCATGAACACTGAAGCTTTCTTT

abundance: NA
j_gene: TRBJ2-2
d_gene: NA
v_gene: TRBV5-1
CDR3aa: CASSPTGPGELFF
CDR3nt: TGCGCCAGCAGCCCCACAGGCCCCGGGGAGCTGTTTTTT